This TCR beta chain was captured in a study of shared clonotypes between healthy human individuals. Findings of the study overall: Larger estimated richness was generally seen in naive subsets than in memory subsets. Blood alone was sampled, and tissue repertoires likely differ.

Germline V gene data show CDR1 as MGHDK and CDR2 as SYGVNS. The CDR3 totals 13 residues. V was trimmed by 5 bases and J by 7 bases, leaving 12 bases between them. Produced via immunoSEQ multiplex PCR; TCRdb's table is partial and in-frame only. The profile shows roughly 1,500,000 clones, roughly 98.5% of them singletons. Concerning this clone: As yet, its antigen is unknown.

CD4+ cell separation produced CD45RA+ naive and CD45RA-negative memory subsets. The clonotype originates from a man under 40 in good health. Material for sequencing was naive CD4+ T cells sorted from blood. As to subset: CD45RA+ positively selected. The chain combines TRBV25-1 with TRBJ2-1; D ambiguous. This CDR3 is CASSPFTLNEQFF. As DNA, the CDR3 is TGTGCCAGCAGTCCCTTTACTTTGAATGAGCAGTTCTTC.